A selection of T cell receptor beta chains follows, all from one sample in a study of T-cell memory formation after mild COVID-19. From the 5' RACE reads, TCRdb called clonotypes with MiXCR, one entry per CDR3 protein. Among a few hundred thousand distinct CDR3 sequences listed, more than 20% were seen once. The specimen was PBMCs or a T cell subset sorted from them (not recorded which). These receptors all stem from an adult woman who had mild COVID-19 (a few samples of this study predate the infection). Cell type and time point are not known. The CDR3 runs from the conserved cysteine through the conserved F or W. A D gene is named only where the DNA matches it firmly. For some rows the clone size is stated as once, few or many, or as a class when expanded; others skip it.

cdr3_length clone_size j_call d_call v_call cdr3_aa cdr3_nt
15 few TRBJ2-7 TRBD2 TRBV11-2 CASSLTSGASYEQYF TGTGCCAGCAGTTTGACTAGCGGGGCTTCCTACGAGCAGTACTTC
18 . TRBJ2-1 TRBD2 TRBV7-9 CASSLTSGRTRSYNEQFF TGTGCCAGCAGCTTGACTAGCGGGAGGACGCGCTCCTACAATGAGCAGTTCTTC
14 few TRBJ1-4 . TRBV18 CASSPGYEDEKLFF TGTGCCAGCTCACCAGGTTATGAGGACGAAAAACTGTTTTTT
15 . TRBJ2-7 TRBD2 TRBV5-4 CASSPRGGLQYEQYF TGTGCCAGCAGCCCGCGGGGGGGACTGCAATACGAGCAGTACTTC
13 . TRBJ1-5 . TRBV6-5 CASSYSSRGPQHF TGTGCCAGCAGTTACTCGAGCCGAGGGCCCCAGCATTTT
14 . TRBJ2-1 . TRBV5-5 CASSSPGSYNEQFF TGTGCCAGCAGCTCCCCGGGTAGTTACAATGAGCAGTTCTTC
14 . TRBJ2-1 . TRBV12-3/TRBV12-4 CASSFKGAADEQFF TGTGCCAGCAGTTTTAAGGGCGCGGCGGATGAGCAGTTCTTC
23 . TRBJ2-3 TRBD2 TRBV5-1 CASSRTLSSIRGSGGARTDTQYF TGCGCCAGCAGCCGCACGTTGTCCTCAATCCGGGGAAGCGGGGGGGCCCGCACAGATACGCAGTATTTT
15 . TRBJ2-3 . TRBV7-3 CASSGFGEGLNTQYF TGTGCCAGCAGCGGATTTGGGGAAGGACTTAATACGCAGTATTTT
15 . TRBJ2-5 . TRBV18 CASSHAPGTGETQYF TGTGCCAGCTCACATGCCCCAGGGACCGGGGAGACCCAGTACTTC
16 medium-sized TRBJ1-5 . TRBV20-1 CSARSRGVYSNQPQHF TGCAGTGCTAGGTCCAGGGGAGTTTATAGCAATCAGCCCCAGCATTTT
16 few TRBJ2-7 TRBD1 TRBV7-8 CASSSKGQGARYEQYF TGTGCCAGCAGCTCAAAAGGACAGGGGGCGCGCTACGAGCAGTACTTC
13 few TRBJ1-5 . TRBV12-3/TRBV12-4 CASSSTSNQPQHF TGTGCCAGCAGTTCTACCTCGAATCAGCCCCAGCATTTT
17 . TRBJ2-1 . TRBV10-1 CASSVNKRGLGRNEQFF TGCGCCAGCAGTGTAAATAAAAGAGGATTAGGTCGCAATGAGCAGTTCTTC
18 . TRBJ2-5 TRBD2 TRBV29-1 CSSSVGTSGGIYQETQYF TGCAGCAGCTCCGTTGGGACTAGCGGGGGAATATATCAAGAGACCCAGTACTTC
14 . TRBJ1-1 TRBD1 TRBV12-3/TRBV12-4 CASSLGQGLTEAFF TGTGCCAGCAGTTTAGGACAGGGCCTCACTGAAGCTTTCTTT
17 . TRBJ1-1 TRBD1 TRBV19 CAASRGTGGFGDTEAFF TGTGCCGCTTCGAGGGGGACAGGGGGCTTCGGGGACACTGAAGCTTTCTTT
14 . TRBJ2-3 . TRBV4-1 CASSQVAGSLTQYF TGCGCCAGCAGCCAAGTCGCAGGATCACTTACGCAGTATTTT
16 many TRBJ2-1 . TRBV11-2 CASSLAIAAAYNEQFF TGTGCCAGCAGCTTAGCTATAGCGGCCGCCTACAATGAGCAGTTCTTC
15 . TRBJ2-3 TRBD2 TRBV27 CASSQPSGSTDTQYF TGTGCCAGCAGTCAACCTAGCGGGAGCACAGATACGCAGTATTTT
15 few TRBJ2-3 TRBD1 TRBV20-1 CSAIIGTASRDTQYF TGCAGTGCTATTATAGGGACAGCGAGCAGAGATACGCAGTATTTT
15 once TRBJ2-5 TRBD1 TRBV9 CASSARDRVGETQYF TGTGCCAGCAGCGCCCGGGACAGGGTGGGGGAGACCCAGTACTTC
14 many TRBJ2-1 . TRBV12-3/TRBV12-4 CASSLGPSYNEQFF TGTGCCAGCAGTTTAGGGCCATCCTACAATGAGCAGTTCTTC
15 . TRBJ2-3 TRBD2 TRBV6-2/TRBV6-3 CASSPSGSPTDTQYF TGTGCCAGCAGTCCTAGCGGGAGCCCTACAGATACGCAGTATTTT
12 . TRBJ2-1 . TRBV29-1 CSGGAVYNEQFF TGCAGCGGGGGGGCGGTCTACAATGAGCAGTTCTTC
15 few TRBJ1-2 . TRBV5-5 CASSLETRLDSGYTF TGTGCCAGCAGCTTGGAAACACGCCTAGATTCCGGCTACACCTTC
17 few TRBJ2-1 . TRBV5-1 CASSLGAGPASAVEQFF TGCGCCAGCAGCTTGGGGGCCGGGCCCGCGTCGGCGGTTGAGCAGTTCTTC
14 . TRBJ1-2 TRBD1 TRBV6-1 CASRPTGAGYGYTF TGTGCCAGCAGACCTACAGGGGCGGGGTATGGCTACACCTTC
14 few TRBJ2-3 TRBD1 TRBV12-3/TRBV12-4 CASNLDRDADTQYF TGTGCCAGCAATCTGGACAGGGACGCAGATACGCAGTATTTT
13 . TRBJ1-2 . TRBV7-2 CASSLRDYYGYTF TGTGCCAGCAGCTTAAGGGATTACTATGGCTACACCTTC
15 . TRBJ2-2 TRBD2 TRBV2 CASSAGRAPTGELFF TGTGCCAGCAGTGCGGGGAGGGCCCCCACCGGGGAGCTGTTTTTT
14 few TRBJ2-1 . TRBV5-4 CAPNSGQRNNEQFF TGTGCCCCGAACAGCGGACAGAGAAACAATGAGCAGTTCTTC
17 . TRBJ2-5 . TRBV25-1 CASSEWGGGQEDQTQYF TGTGCCAGCAGTGAATGGGGGGGCGGACAGGAGGATCAGACCCAGTACTTC
17 . TRBJ2-2 TRBD1 TRBV4-1 CASSQREDRVRTGELFF TGCGCCAGCAGCCAACGTGAGGACAGGGTGCGCACCGGGGAGCTGTTTTTT
13 . TRBJ2-7 . TRBV5-1 CASSLPDTDEQYF TGCGCCAGCAGCCTCCCGGACACCGACGAGCAGTACTTC
17 few TRBJ2-1 . TRBV10-2 CASRPVTGLGSYNEQFF TGCGCCAGCAGGCCCGTGACAGGACTAGGGTCCTACAATGAGCAGTTCTTC
12 . TRBJ1-1 TRBD1 TRBV20-1 CSAPRQGNEAFF TGCAGTGCTCCAAGACAGGGGAATGAAGCTTTCTTT
16 . TRBJ2-4 TRBD2 TRBV3-1 CASSLRSGVKGNIQYF TGTGCCAGCAGCCTACGGAGCGGGGTAAAAGGGAACATTCAGTACTTC
13 . TRBJ1-2 . TRBV30 CAWSVNNRERYTF TGTGCCTGGAGTGTAAACAACCGCGAGCGCTACACCTTC
15 few TRBJ2-7 . TRBV7-2 CASSLAIGPEYEQYF TGTGCCAGCAGCTTAGCCATCGGACCGGAATACGAGCAGTACTTC
11 . TRBJ2-5 . TRBV7-7 CAALWGKTQYF TGTGCTGCCCTTTGGGGGAAGACCCAGTACTTC
17 few TRBJ2-7 . TRBV23-1 CASSQFVRRGRNYEQYF TGCGCCAGCAGTCAATTCGTCCGGCGGGGGCGGAACTACGAGCAGTACTTC